The present entry profiles one T cell receptor beta chain with its context. Its antigen remains unknown. This sample stems from a study of cytomegalovirus exposure and HLA in healthy donors. Study information: The 100 to 150 validation repertoires and the roughly 700 first-cohort repertoires shared a platform, a later analysis reported. Notes on the study in general: Investigators reported 150 to 200 TCR beta chains as tied to cytomegalovirus.

Sequencing used immunoSEQ multiplex PCR; TCRdb keeps in-frame clones, though not all of them. Of around 250,000 clones listed, around 87% are singletons. The donors were part of the validation cohort of 95 to 150 subjects. That cohort was separate from the first cohort, which comprised some 670 subjects. Source material: PBMCs. This sequence was found in a woman between 18 and 29 years old in good health and CMV-seronegative.

Written as DNA, the CDR3 is TGCGCCAGCAGCCTACCGGGACAGGGGGAGGTTTATGGCTACACCTTC. Its protein is CASSLPGQGEVYGYTF. The chain carries TRBV4-1 and TRBJ1-2, with TRBD1 identical over 11 bases. The CDR3 runs to 16 residues. Germline V gene sequence: CDR1 MGHRA, CDR2 YSYEKL. V trimming: 4 bases; J trimming: 5 bases; junction bases outside the gene matches: 9.